A selection of T cell receptor beta chains follows, all from one sample in a study of T cell responses to AZD1222 COVID-19 vaccine. TCRdb's table, derived via immunoSEQ multiplex PCR, lists solely in-frame clones and lacks some. Among approximately 180,000 clones, over 85% were seen once, and the ten largest hold more than 0.85%. The specimen was peripheral blood, collected 28 days after the second dose of the MenACWY control vaccine. The receptors shown here come from an adult who received the MenACWY meningococcal vaccine as a control. CDR3s include the opening cysteine and the closing phenylalanine or tryptophan. D genes are given only for firm matches. Size is omitted from some rows. Given values are once, few, many or a class for expanded clones.

V gene	J gene	D gene	clone size	CDR3 protein	CDR3 DNA
TRBV20-1	TRBJ1-2	TRBD1	.	CSVPQGAGTF	TGCAGTGTACCGCAGGGGGCCGGCACCTTC
TRBV4-2	TRBJ2-5	.	once	CASSQGSMETQYF	TGTGCCAGCAGCCAAGGGTCCATGGAGACCCAGTACTTC
TRBV20-1	TRBJ2-3	.	.	CSAKGSDTQYF	TGCAGTGCTAAGGGGTCAGATACGCAGTATTTT
TRBV30	TRBJ2-1	.	.	CAWGWDSLDEQFF	TGTGCCTGGGGTTGGGACTCCCTCGATGAGCAGTTCTTC
TRBV2	TRBJ2-5	TRBD2	.	CASRLAGETQYF	TGTGCCAGTCGACTAGCTGGAGAGACCCAGTACTTC
TRBV19	TRBJ2-6	TRBD1	.	CASSPRGQVRSGANVLTF	TGTGCCAGTAGTCCCCGGGGACAGGTTCGCTCTGGGGCCAACGTCCTGACTTTC
TRBV5-6	TRBJ1-1	.	.	CASSLPMGPNTEAFF	TGTGCCAGCAGCTTGCCGATGGGGCCGAACACTGAAGCTTTCTTT
TRBV29-1	TRBJ1-4	TRBD1	.	CSVEVSTGGGDEKLFF	TGCAGCGTTGAAGTCTCAACAGGGGGCGGGGATGAAAAACTGTTTTTT
TRBV5-1	TRBJ1-6	.	few	CASSLGGIGNSPLHF	TGCGCCAGCAGCTTAGGAGGGATTGGGAATTCACCCCTCCACTTT
TRBV23-1	TRBJ1-3	TRBD1	.	CASSRGTGRGNTIYF	TGCGCCAGCTCCCGGGGGACAGGGAGGGGAAACACCATATATTTT
TRBV7-9	TRBJ2-5	TRBD1	.	CASRRDSQETQYF	TGTGCCAGCAGGAGGGACAGCCAAGAGACCCAGTACTTC
TRBV6-5	TRBJ1-1	TRBD1	.	CASSLDRGGLTEAFF	TGTGCCAGCAGTCTGGACAGGGGGGGTCTGACTGAAGCTTTCTTT
TRBV5-5	TRBJ1-5	.	.	CASSLAPDSNQPQHF	TGTGCCAGCAGCTTGGCCCCGGACAGCAATCAGCCCCAGCATTTT
TRBV28	TRBJ1-2	TRBD1	.	CASSVQGNSGYTF	TGTGCCAGCAGTGTACAGGGGAACAGTGGCTACACCTTC
TRBV6-5	TRBJ1-1	.	.	CASSGGPRTEAFF	TGTGCCAGCAGCGGGGGACCCAGGACTGAAGCTTTCTTT
TRBV5-4	TRBJ2-7	TRBD1	.	CASSLSGQGSEQYF	TGTGCCAGCAGCTTGTCCGGACAGGGCTCCGAGCAGTACTTC
TRBV27	TRBJ1-6	.	.	CASSLPNSPLHF	TGTGCCAGCAGTTTGCCCAATTCACCCCTCCACTTT
TRBV28	TRBJ2-2	TRBD2	.	CASTGTRDTGELFF	TGTGCCAGCACCGGGACTAGGGACACCGGGGAGCTGTTTTTT
TRBV11-2	TRBJ2-2	.	.	CASSLKAGELFF	TGTGCCAGCAGCTTGAAGGCCGGGGAGCTGTTTTTT
TRBV19	TRBJ1-4	TRBD1	.	CASRTPLTGAEEKLFF	TGTGCCAGTAGGACACCGCTGACAGGGGCGGAAGAAAAACTGTTTTTT
TRBV5-4	TRBJ2-2	TRBD2	.	CASSPSGGLNTGELFF	TGTGCCAGCAGCCCTAGCGGGGGCCTAAACACCGGGGAGCTGTTTTTT
TRBV4-2	TRBJ2-7	TRBD1	.	CASSQDGQGADEQYF	TGTGCCAGCAGCCAAGATGGACAGGGGGCTGACGAGCAGTACTTC
TRBV5-5	TRBJ2-7	.	.	CASTRMRVDEQYF	TGTGCCAGCACACGCATGCGGGTAGATGAGCAGTACTTC
TRBV5-1	TRBJ2-2	.	.	CASSYYRAPNTGELFF	TGCGCCAGCAGCTACTACAGGGCCCCGAACACCGGGGAGCTGTTTTTT
TRBV18	TRBJ2-4	TRBD2	.	CASSPPGLAGKNIQYF	TGTGCCAGCTCACCACCTGGACTAGCAGGCAAAAACATTCAGTACTTC
TRBV9	TRBJ1-1	.	.	CASSVGPLTEAFF	TGTGCCAGCAGCGTAGGGCCCCTAACTGAAGCTTTCTTT
TRBV5-1	TRBJ1-1	TRBD1	.	CASSSGPTGAGNTEAFF	TGCGCCAGCAGCTCGGGGCCCACAGGGGCCGGGAACACTGAAGCTTTCTTT
TRBV28	TRBJ2-7	.	.	CAVHTGRRNYEQYF	TGTGCCGTACACACGGGCAGGCGAAACTACGAGCAGTACTTC
TRBV5-1	TRBJ1-1	.	.	CASSLESNTEAFF	TGCGCCAGCAGCTTGGAATCCAACACTGAAGCTTTCTTT
TRBV2	TRBJ1-5	.	.	CASSVEGPQPQHF	TGTGCCAGCAGTGTAGAGGGGCCTCAGCCCCAGCATTTT
TRBV7-2	TRBJ1-3	TRBD1	.	CASSYPNRGPGNTIYF	TGTGCCAGCAGCTACCCTAACAGGGGTCCTGGAAACACCATATATTTT
TRBV3-1/TRBV3-2	TRBJ1-3	.	.	CASSLSSGNTIYF	TGTGCCAGCAGTCTCAGCTCTGGAAACACCATATATTTT
TRBV9	TRBJ1-6	.	.	CASSVGSPRVLHF	TGTGCCAGCAGCGTAGGGTCCCCAAGGGTCCTCCACTTT
TRBV19	TRBJ2-3	.	.	CASSIRRGTDTQYF	TGTGCCAGTAGTATAAGGAGGGGCACAGATACGCAGTATTTT
TRBV5-4	TRBJ1-2	TRBD1	.	CASTSTGGYGYTF	TGTGCCAGCACCAGCACAGGGGGCTATGGCTACACCTTC
TRBV5-6	TRBJ2-1	.	.	CASSQGTYTYNEQFF	TGTGCCAGCAGCCAGGGGACATATACCTACAATGAGCAGTTCTTC
TRBV19	TRBJ1-2	.	.	CASSSTGTQGLLYGYTF	TGTGCCAGTAGTAGCACCGGGACCCAAGGACTCCTCTATGGCTACACCTTC
TRBV2	TRBJ1-1	TRBD1	.	CASKSEQGKNTEAFF	TGTGCCAGCAAGTCGGAACAGGGGAAGAACACTGAAGCTTTCTTT